This T cell receptor (beta chain) was obtained from a study of blood T cell repertoires in COVID-19. Overall study: Collection of acute and convalescent COVID-19 samples took place in the United States, Italy and Spain. In each case, the material was cDNA or gDNA derived from T cells, B-cell-depleted T cells, or PBMCs.

Per the authors' pipeline: Reference gene primer amplification yielded estimated nucleated cell counts. TCRdb keeps only in-frame clones here, not all; method: immunoSEQ multiplex PCR. V, J and clone size are those of that table, while D and trimming were read from the DNA. Of around 160,000 clones listed, over 75% are singletons. This clone occurred once. The receptor comes from a man younger than 35 with COVID-19, enrolled during active disease. Sequenced input: peripheral blood.

CDR3 sequence (DNA): TGCGCCAGCGGGGGACTTAACAATGAGCAGTTCTTC. The encoded protein is CASGGLNNEQFF. The chain links TRBV10-2 to TRBJ2-1; D may be TRBD2 (6 bases). CDR1 is WSHSY and CDR2 is SAAADI in the germline V gene. The CDR3 has 12 amino acids. With 8 bases removed from V and 5 bases from J, the gap between germline ends came to 10 bases.